This entry is about one T cell receptor (beta chain). This clonotype was seen more than once but under ten times. Its specific antigen is unknown. Per-nucleotide qualities are absent, and no much larger clonotype sits a single base away. Ficoll-Paque density gradient centrifugation was the method used to isolate PBMCs. This specimen comes from a study of T-cell memory formation after mild COVID-19 (dated by TCRdb to the early 2020s). With regard to the full study: TCR sequence clusters from the two donors were found to be largely donor specific. T-cell clones expanding and contracting after mild COVID-19 in two donors were tracked by longitudinal TCRalpha and TCRbeta repertoire sequencing. The cohort comprised two young, previously healthy adult volunteers, one female and one male. The paper's findings and limits, for the study overall: Some responding clones were detected in pre-infection memory, suggesting pre-existing cross-reactive memory T cells joined the SARS-CoV-2 response. Contracting CD4+ clones turned up mainly in the CM and EM memory subsets, whereas EMRA was where CD8+ clones were enriched. The study covered only a couple of mild cases, and larger cohorts including severe cases with pre-infection samples were considered necessary. Balanced CD4/CD8 phenotypes were observed for clones contracting from day 15 to 85, whereas a bias towards CD4+ was observed for a second wave of clones expanding from day 15 to 37. SARS-CoV-2 specificity of the second-wave clones peaking on day 37 was not confirmed.

Sequencing relied on an Illumina NovaSeq 6000. cDNA libraries for TCRalpha and TCRbeta were prepared by 5'RACE using constant-segment primers, with sample barcodes and unique molecular identifiers added. RNA was extracted from every sample with Trizol reagent. Libraries were amplified in two PCR steps, with a second sample barcode and Illumina TruSeq adapters added in the second step. Sequencing of the libraries was done on an Illumina NovaSeq, producing 2 x 150 bp paired-end reads. The paper's data handling went like this. Reads were demultiplexed and collapsed into UMI-guided consensus sequences with migec v1.2.7. With mixcr v2.1.11, UMI consensuses were aligned to TRA and TRB V and J templates and assembled into clonotypes. A clonotype was counted as expanded or contracted only when both edgeR and NoisET called the clonotype significant, with the noise models trained on biological replicates. For edgeR calls, the cutoffs were a false discovery rate-adjusted p below 0.01 and a log2 fold-change threshold of 1. As an exploratory analysis of dynamics, max-normalized trajectories of the 1000 most abundant clonotypes were examined with PCA combined with hierarchical clustering. Separately sequenced CD4+ and CD8+ repertoires were used to assign the CD4 or CD8 phenotype of responding clones. TCRdb handled the public reads itself, with Q25 trimming in fastp and clone calling in MiXCR, and kept productive beta chains. One record per CDR3 amino acid sequence lists the most common genes and DNA. These V and J calls originate from TCRdb's pipeline instead of the authors' own analysis. Within this sample are about 190,000 distinct CDR3 sequences, with approximately 16% of them counted one time only. The top ten clonotypes cover approximately 2.4% of the sample.

CDR1 and CDR2 are drawn from the germline V gene: SGHVS, FQNEAQ. The junction shows trimming of 4 bases on V and 5 bases on J, plus 9 bases between the germline ends. There are 13 amino acids in the CDR3, from cysteine to phenylalanine inclusive. Only the CDR3 DNA is retained, 39 bases long and in frame from the first base. Sequencing used PBMCs or a T cell subset sorted from them (not recorded which). Here the chain combines TRBV7-8 and TRBJ1-3; the D segment could be TRBD1, given 5 matching bases. The clonotype originates from an adult woman who had mild COVID-19 (a few samples of this study predate the infection). The sample titles of this study are shuffled in the database, so cell type and time point are left out; the donor was told from shared clones. The CDR3 here reads CASSSDSRNTIYF. The nucleotide sequence reads TGTGCCAGCAGCTCCGACAGTAGAAACACCATATATTTT.